This T cell receptor beta chain was captured in a study of human T cells and chemical hapten exposure. Trimming stripped 8 bases from V and 4 bases from J, with 11 bases between. Germline lookup yields CDR1 SNHLY and CDR2 FYNNEI. This CDR3 has 13 residues. Study outcomes and limitations: Every donor had alopecia, and their immune response may therefore differ from healthy people's. Controls had significantly fewer large CDR3 similarity clusters than were formed by expanded TCRs.

Time point specified: patch test 3, about 24 weeks after DPC sensitization. Treatment in this sample: therapeutic diphenylcyclopropenone sensitization with weekly scalp DPC. Venepuncture was done earlier than the placement of each patch test. Library preparation tagged each individual cDNA molecule with a unique molecular identifier. MiXCR, run by TCRdb on the RACE reads, gives a single entry per CDR3 protein. The table shows tens of thousands of distinct CDR3 sequences, with 9.5% to 15% occurring only once. This clonotype was counted ten times or more. Antigen specificity is unknown. The specimen was whole blood, collected in connection with sensitization to the hapten diphenylcyclopropenone (DPC). The genes are TRBV2 and TRBJ1-4, with D uncertain. The sequence was collected from a man under 40 with alopecia areata. Some clones in this sample may be carry-over from other donors' samples. DNA of the CDR3: TGTGCCAGCGGCGGGTGGTATAATGAAAAACTGTTTTTT. Its protein product is CASGGWYNEKLFF.